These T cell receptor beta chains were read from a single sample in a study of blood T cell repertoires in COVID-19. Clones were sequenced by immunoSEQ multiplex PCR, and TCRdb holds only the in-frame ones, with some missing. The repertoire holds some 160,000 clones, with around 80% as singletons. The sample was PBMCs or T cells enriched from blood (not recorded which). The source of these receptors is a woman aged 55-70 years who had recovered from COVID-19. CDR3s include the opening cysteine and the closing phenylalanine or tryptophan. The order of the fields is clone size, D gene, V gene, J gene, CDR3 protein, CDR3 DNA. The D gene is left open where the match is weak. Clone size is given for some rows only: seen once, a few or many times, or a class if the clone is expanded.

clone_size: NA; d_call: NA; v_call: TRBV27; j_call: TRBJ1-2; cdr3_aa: CASSHPVGGIYGYTF; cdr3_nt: TGTGCCAGCAGCCATCCCGTTGGGGGCATCTATGGCTACACCTTC
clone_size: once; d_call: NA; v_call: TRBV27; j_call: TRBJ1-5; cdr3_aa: CASSLQGPNQPQHF; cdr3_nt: TGTGCCAGCAGTTTACAGGGCCCCAATCAGCCCCAGCATTTT
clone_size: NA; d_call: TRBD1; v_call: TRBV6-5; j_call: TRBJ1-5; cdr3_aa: CASRGDREVIQPQHF; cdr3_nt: TGTGCCAGCAGGGGGGACAGGGAGGTAATCCAGCCCCAGCATTTT
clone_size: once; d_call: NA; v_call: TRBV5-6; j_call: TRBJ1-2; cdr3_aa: CASSLILDINYGYTF; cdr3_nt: TGTGCCAGCAGCTTGATTTTAGACATCAACTATGGCTACACCTTC
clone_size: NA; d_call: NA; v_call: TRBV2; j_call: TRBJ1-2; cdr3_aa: CASFMTGTNYGYTF; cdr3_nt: TGTGCCAGCTTTATGACAGGCACTAACTATGGCTACACCTTC
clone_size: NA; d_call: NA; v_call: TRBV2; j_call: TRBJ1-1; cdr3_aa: CASTGKYTEAFF; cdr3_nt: TGTGCCAGCACGGGTAAATACACTGAAGCTTTCTTT
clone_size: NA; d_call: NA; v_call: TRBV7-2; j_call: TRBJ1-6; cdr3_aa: CASSPPRDSYNSPLHF; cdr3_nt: TGTGCCAGCAGCCCCCCTCGAGACAGTTATAATTCACCCCTCCACTTT
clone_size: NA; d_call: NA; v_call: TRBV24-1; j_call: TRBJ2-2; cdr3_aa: CATKAQGETGELFF; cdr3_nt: TGTGCCACCAAAGCACAGGGAGAGACCGGGGAGCTGTTTTTT
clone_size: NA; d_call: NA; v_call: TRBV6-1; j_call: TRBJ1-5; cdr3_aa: CASSEKAGLGNQPQHF; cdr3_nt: TGTGCCAGCAGTGAAAAAGCGGGTTTGGGCAATCAGCCCCAGCATTTT
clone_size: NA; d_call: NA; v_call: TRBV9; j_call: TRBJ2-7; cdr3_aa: CASSVGVLGSSEQYF; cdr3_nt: TGTGCCAGCAGCGTAGGGGTCTTGGGGAGTTCCGAGCAGTACTTC
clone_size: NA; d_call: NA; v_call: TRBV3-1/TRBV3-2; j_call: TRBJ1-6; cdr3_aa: CASSQGTRNNSPLHF; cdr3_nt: TGTGCCAGCAGCCAAGGAACCAGAAATAATTCACCCCTCCACTTT
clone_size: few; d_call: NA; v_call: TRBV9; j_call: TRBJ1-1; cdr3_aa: CASSVAPSTEAFF; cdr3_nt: TGTGCCAGCAGCGTAGCTCCCTCCACTGAAGCTTTCTTT
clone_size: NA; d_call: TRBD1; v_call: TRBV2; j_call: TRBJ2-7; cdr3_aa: CASIRQGAYEQYF; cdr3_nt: TGTGCCAGCATCAGACAGGGGGCCTACGAGCAGTACTTC
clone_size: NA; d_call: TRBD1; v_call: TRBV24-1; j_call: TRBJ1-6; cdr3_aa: CATSETGKSNSPLHF; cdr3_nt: TGTGCCACCAGTGAGACAGGGAAGAGTAATTCACCCCTCCACTTT
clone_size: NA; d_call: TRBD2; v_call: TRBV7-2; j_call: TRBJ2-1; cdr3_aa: CASSLRTSDGMSSYNEQFF; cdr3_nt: TGTGCCAGCAGCTTACGGACTAGCGACGGGATGAGCTCCTACAATGAGCAGTTCTTC
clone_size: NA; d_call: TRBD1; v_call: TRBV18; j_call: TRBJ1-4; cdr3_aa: CASSLLSGQGNEKLFF; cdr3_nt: TGTGCCAGCTCACTTCTATCAGGACAGGGGAATGAAAAACTGTTTTTT
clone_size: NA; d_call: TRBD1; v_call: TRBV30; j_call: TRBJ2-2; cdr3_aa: CAWSLRDRDAGELFF; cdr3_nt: TGTGCCTGGAGCCTCCGGGACAGGGACGCCGGGGAGCTGTTTTTT
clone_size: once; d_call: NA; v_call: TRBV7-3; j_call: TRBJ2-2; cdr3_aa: CASNVGGPTGELFF; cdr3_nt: TGTGCCAGCAATGTCGGGGGGCCAACCGGGGAGCTGTTTTTT
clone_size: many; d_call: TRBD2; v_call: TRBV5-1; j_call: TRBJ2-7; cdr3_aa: CASSLVASGEYEQYF; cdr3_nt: TGCGCCAGCAGCTTAGTCGCTAGCGGGGAATACGAGCAGTACTTC
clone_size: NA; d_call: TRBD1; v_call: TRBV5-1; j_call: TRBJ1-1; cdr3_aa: CASSFGQVVGSTEAFF; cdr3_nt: TGCGCCAGCAGTTTTGGACAGGTGGTAGGGAGCACTGAAGCTTTCTTT
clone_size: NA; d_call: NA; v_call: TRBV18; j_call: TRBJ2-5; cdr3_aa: CASSKGSSTLQETQYF; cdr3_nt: TGTGCCAGTTCCAAAGGGTCTAGCACTCTACAAGAGACCCAGTACTTC
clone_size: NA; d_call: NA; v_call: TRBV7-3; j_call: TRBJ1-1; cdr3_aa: CASSSEAGVYTEAFF; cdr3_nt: TGTGCCAGCAGCTCAGAAGCAGGGGTCTACACTGAAGCTTTCTTT
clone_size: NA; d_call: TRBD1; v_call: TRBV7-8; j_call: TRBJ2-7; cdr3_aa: CASSLKTGPYEQYF; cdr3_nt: TGTGCCAGCAGCTTAAAGACAGGGCCCTACGAGCAGTACTTC
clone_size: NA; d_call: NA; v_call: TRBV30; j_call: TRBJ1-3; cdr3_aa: CAWTGSWGRSSSGNTIYF; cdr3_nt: TGTGCCTGGACCGGCAGTTGGGGCAGGTCCAGCTCTGGAAACACCATATATTTT
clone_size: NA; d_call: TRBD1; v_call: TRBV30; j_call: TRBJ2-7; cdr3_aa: CAWSVNVPGTGFYEQYF; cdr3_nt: TGTGCCTGGAGTGTAAACGTCCCGGGGACAGGGTTCTACGAGCAGTACTTC
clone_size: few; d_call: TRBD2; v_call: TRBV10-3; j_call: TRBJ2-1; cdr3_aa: CAISETTSGGNEQFF; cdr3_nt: TGTGCCATCAGTGAGACGACTAGCGGGGGGAATGAGCAGTTCTTC
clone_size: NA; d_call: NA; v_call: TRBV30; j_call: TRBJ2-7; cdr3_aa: CAWRRGLEQYF; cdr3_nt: TGTGCCTGGAGGAGAGGGCTCGAGCAGTACTTC
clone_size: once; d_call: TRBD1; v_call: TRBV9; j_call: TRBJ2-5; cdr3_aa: CASSGTGGRSQETQYF; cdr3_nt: TGTGCCAGCAGCGGGACAGGGGGCCGATCACAAGAGACCCAGTACTTC
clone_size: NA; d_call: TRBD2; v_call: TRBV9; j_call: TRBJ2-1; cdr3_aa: CASSALASGAYNEQFF; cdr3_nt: TGTGCCAGCAGCGCCTTAGCTAGCGGGGCTTACAATGAGCAGTTCTTC
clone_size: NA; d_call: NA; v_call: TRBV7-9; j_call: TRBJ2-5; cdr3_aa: CASSLVRETQYF; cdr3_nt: TGTGCCAGCAGCTTAGTGCGCGAGACCCAGTACTTC
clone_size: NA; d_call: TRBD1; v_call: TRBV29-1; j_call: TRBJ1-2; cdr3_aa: CSASSGTDYGYTF; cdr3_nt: TGCAGCGCGAGTTCCGGGACAGACTATGGCTACACCTTC
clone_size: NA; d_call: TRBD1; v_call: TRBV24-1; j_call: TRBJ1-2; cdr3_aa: CATSDSDRVWHGYTF; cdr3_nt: TGTGCCACCAGTGATTCCGACAGGGTTTGGCATGGCTACACCTTC
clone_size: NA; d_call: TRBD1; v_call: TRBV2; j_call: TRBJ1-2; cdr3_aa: CASSDPQGGNYGYTF; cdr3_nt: TGTGCCAGCAGTGACCCACAGGGGGGGAACTATGGCTACACCTTC
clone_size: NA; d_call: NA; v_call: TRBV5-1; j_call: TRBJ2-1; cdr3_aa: CASSLDRYNEQFF; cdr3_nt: TGCGCCAGCAGCTTGGACAGGTACAATGAGCAGTTCTTC
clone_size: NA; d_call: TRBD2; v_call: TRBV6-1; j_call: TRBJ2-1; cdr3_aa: CASSDLSGGINEQFF; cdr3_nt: TGTGCCAGCAGTGATTTGAGCGGGGGGATCAATGAGCAGTTCTTC
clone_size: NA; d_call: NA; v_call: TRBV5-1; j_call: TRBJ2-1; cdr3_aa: CASSIGQSANEQFF; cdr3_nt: TGCGCCAGCAGCATCGGACAGTCGGCCAATGAGCAGTTCTTC
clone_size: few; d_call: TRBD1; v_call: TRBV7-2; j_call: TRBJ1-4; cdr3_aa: CASSLGGQHNEKLFF; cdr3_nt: TGTGCCAGCAGCTTAGGGGGACAGCATAATGAAAAACTGTTTTTT